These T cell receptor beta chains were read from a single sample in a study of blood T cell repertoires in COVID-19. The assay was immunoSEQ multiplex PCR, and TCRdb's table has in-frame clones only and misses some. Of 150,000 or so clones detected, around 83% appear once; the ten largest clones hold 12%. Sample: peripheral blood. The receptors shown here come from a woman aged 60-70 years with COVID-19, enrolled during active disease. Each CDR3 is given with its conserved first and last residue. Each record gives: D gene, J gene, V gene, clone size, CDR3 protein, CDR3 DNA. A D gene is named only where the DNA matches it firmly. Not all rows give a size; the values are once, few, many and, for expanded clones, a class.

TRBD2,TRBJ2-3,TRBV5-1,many,CASSLSDSGTSFMRGTDTQYF,TGCGCCAGCAGCTTGTCGGATTCAGGGACTAGCTTTATGAGGGGCACAGATACGCAGTATTTT
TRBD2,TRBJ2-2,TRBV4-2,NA,CASSPRDYNTGELFF,TGTGCCAGCAGCCCTCGGGACTACAACACCGGGGAGCTGTTTTTT
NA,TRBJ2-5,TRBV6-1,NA,CASSERRGVAGTQYF,TGTGCCAGCAGTGAACGGAGGGGAGTTGCTGGGACCCAGTACTTC
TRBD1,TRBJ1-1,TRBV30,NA,CAWSNDRGWAFF,TGTGCCTGGAGTAATGACAGGGGGTGGGCTTTCTTT
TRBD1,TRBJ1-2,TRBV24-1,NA,CATSDSRGPLNYGYTF,TGTGCCACCAGTGATAGTAGGGGGCCCCTCAACTATGGCTACACCTTC
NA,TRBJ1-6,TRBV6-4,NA,CASSDGSNSPLHF,TGTGCCAGCAGTGACGGTAGTAATTCACCCCTCCACTTT
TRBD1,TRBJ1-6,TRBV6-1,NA,CASSEIQGIGLTSPLHF,TGTGCCAGCAGCGAAATACAGGGGATTGGGTTAACCTCACCCCTCCACTTT
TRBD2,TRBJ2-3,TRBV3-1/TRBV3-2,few,CASSPTSGRGNTQYF,TGTGCCAGCAGCCCTACTAGCGGGAGAGGGAATACGCAGTATTTT
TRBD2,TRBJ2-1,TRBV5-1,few,CASSLASGGWYNEQFF,TGCGCCAGCAGCTTAGCTAGCGGCGGGTGGTACAATGAGCAGTTCTTC
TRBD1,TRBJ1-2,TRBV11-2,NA,CASSLVTGGRFGDGYTF,TGTGCCAGCAGCTTAGTCACAGGGGGCAGGTTTGGAGATGGCTACACCTTC
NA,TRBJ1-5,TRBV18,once,CASSQGHDSNQPQHF,TGTGCCAGCTCACAAGGACACGATAGCAATCAGCCCCAGCATTTT
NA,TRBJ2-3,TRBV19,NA,CASSTQGPDTQYF,TGTGCCAGTAGTACACAGGGCCCAGATACGCAGTATTTT
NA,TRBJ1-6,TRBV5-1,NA,CASSFGDKDSPLHF,TGCGCCAGCAGCTTTGGGGACAAGGATTCACCCCTCCACTTT
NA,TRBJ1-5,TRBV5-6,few,CASSLGVGTLEPQHF,TGTGCCAGCAGCTTGGGGGTCGGCACACTAGAGCCCCAGCATTTT
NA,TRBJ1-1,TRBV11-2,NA,CASSLERNTEAFF,TGTGCCAGCAGCTTAGAGAGGAACACTGAAGCTTTCTTT
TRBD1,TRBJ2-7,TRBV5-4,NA,CASSLGGGPYEQYF,TGTGCCAGCAGCTTGGGAGGGGGCCCTTACGAGCAGTACTTC
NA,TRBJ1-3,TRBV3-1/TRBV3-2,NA,CASSLQTGNTIYF,TGTGCCAGCAGCCTCCAGACTGGAAACACCATATATTTT
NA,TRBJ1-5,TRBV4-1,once,CASSQVGGRTQPQHF,TGCGCCAGCAGCCAAGTCGGCGGGAGGACTCAGCCCCAGCATTTT
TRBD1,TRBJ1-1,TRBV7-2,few,CASRATGVGTEAFF,TGTGCCAGCAGAGCGACAGGGGTCGGCACTGAAGCTTTCTTT
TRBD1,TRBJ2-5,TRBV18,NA,CASSPPDRDLETQYF,TGTGCCAGCTCACCACCGGACAGGGATTTGGAGACCCAGTACTTC
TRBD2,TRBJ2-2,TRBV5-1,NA,CASSLGLAGVNTGELFF,TGCGCCAGCAGCTTGGGACTAGCGGGAGTCAACACCGGGGAGCTGTTTTTT
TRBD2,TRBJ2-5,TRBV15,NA,CATSREGLQETQYF,TGTGCCACCAGCAGAGAGGGACTACAAGAGACCCAGTACTTC
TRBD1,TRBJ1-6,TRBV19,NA,CASSIDGAGTGYSPLHF,TGTGCCAGTAGTATAGACGGCGCCGGGACAGGGTACTCACCCCTCCACTTT
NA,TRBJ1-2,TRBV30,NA,CAILNYGYTF,TGTGCTATACTTAACTATGGCTACACCTTC
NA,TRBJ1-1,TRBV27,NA,CASSLSRRSNTEAFF,TGTGCCAGCAGTTTATCAAGGCGGTCGAACACTGAAGCTTTCTTT
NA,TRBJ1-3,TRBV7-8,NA,CASSLGGQPSSGNTIYF,TGTGCCAGCAGCTTAGGAGGACAGCCGAGCTCTGGAAACACCATATATTTT
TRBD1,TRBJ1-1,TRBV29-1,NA,CSVEDLGQGNTEAFF,TGCAGCGTTGAAGATCTGGGACAGGGGAACACTGAAGCTTTCTTT
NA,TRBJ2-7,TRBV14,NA,CASSAFDGYEQYF,TGTGCCAGCAGCGCCTTTGACGGGTACGAGCAGTACTTC
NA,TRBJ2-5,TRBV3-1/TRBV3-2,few,CASSRGLWETQYF,TGTGCCAGCAGCCGGGGACTGTGGGAGACCCAGTACTTC
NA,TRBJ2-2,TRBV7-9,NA,CASSFPTNTGELFF,TGTGCCAGCAGCTTCCCTACGAACACCGGGGAGCTGTTTTTT
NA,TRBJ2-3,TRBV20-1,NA,CSASNDSPDTQYF,TGCAGTGCTAGTAACGACAGCCCAGATACGCAGTATTTT
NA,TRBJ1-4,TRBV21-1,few,CASSARGLTGTGVEKLFF,TGTGCCAGCAGCGCTCGAGGATTAACCGGGACAGGGGTCGAAAAACTGTTTTTT
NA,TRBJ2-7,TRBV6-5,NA,CASSVVLADIYEQYF,TGTGCCAGCAGCGTGGTGTTAGCGGATATCTACGAGCAGTACTTC
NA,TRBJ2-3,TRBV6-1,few,CASSEVTGTQYF,TGTGCCAGCAGTGAAGTCACGGGTACGCAGTATTTT
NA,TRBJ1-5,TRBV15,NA,CATEEGRSNQPQHF,TGTGCCACCGAAGAGGGTAGGAGCAATCAGCCCCAGCATTTT
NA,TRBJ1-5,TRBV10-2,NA,CASSGEPREPQHF,TGCGCCAGCAGCGGTGAGCCACGAGAGCCCCAGCATTTT
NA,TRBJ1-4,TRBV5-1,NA,CASSLTVGNEKLFF,TGCGCCAGCAGCTTGACAGTTGGAAATGAAAAACTGTTTTTT
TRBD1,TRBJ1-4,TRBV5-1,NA,CASSPLGQGATNEKLFF,TGCGCCAGCAGCCCACTCGGACAGGGGGCAACTAATGAAAAACTGTTTTTT
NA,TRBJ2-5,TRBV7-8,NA,CASSLREKGKETQYF,TGTGCCAGCAGCTTACGGGAGAAGGGGAAAGAGACCCAGTACTTC
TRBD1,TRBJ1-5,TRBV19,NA,CASSPLDRGRYQPQHF,TGTGCCAGTAGTCCTCTCGACAGGGGCCGTTATCAGCCCCAGCATTTT